The 29 T cell receptor beta chains listed next were all sequenced from one sample in a study of regulatory T cells in long-lasting Graves disease. The time point denotes: newly diagnosed GD, antithyroid drugs for less than 3 months. PBMC RNA served as the TCR library source. Combining iRepertoire HTBI primers with Arm-PCR of CDR3 regions, the authors built TCR beta libraries. TCRdb passed the multiplex PCR reads through MiXCR, listing each CDR3 protein once. The sample records some 320,000 distinct CDR3 sequences, 15% to 20% being singletons. Specimen: peripheral blood mononuclear cells (PBMCs), collected at new diagnosis, from a patient treated with antithyroid drugs. All receptors come from a female donor with Graves disease.

As regards this clonotype: A far more abundant clone sits one base away, making this likely a read error. V gene TRBV11-2 combines with J gene TRBJ2-3; a possible D gene is TRBD1 (6 bases). The CDR3 loop spans 14 amino acids. The V gene's germline CDR1 is SGHAT and CDR2 FQNNGV. Here the CDR3 DNA reads TGTGCCAGCAGCTCGATGGGGGCTAACACTGAAACTTTCTTT. As protein: CASSSMGANTETFF.

The rearrangement joins TRBV5-1 to TRBJ2-2, with a tentative D call TRBD1 (5 bases). Germline CDR1 and CDR2: SGHRS and YFSETQ. Between the trimmed V and J ends, which lost 3 bases and 4 bases, there was a span of 13 bases. The CDR3 has 15 amino acids. Written as DNA, the CDR3 is TGCGCCAGCAGCTCACAGGCCTCGGGCACCGGGGAGCTGTTTTTT. As protein: CASSSQASGTGELFF.

V usage is TRBV20-1 and J usage is TRBJ2-3; TRBD1 matches 9 bases. CDR3 length equals 15 residues. With 6 bases clipped from V and 6 bases from J, the junction kept 13 bases outside the gene matches. Germline V gives CDR1 DFQATT, CDR2 SNEGSKA (reference sequence). The CDR3 DNA follows: TGCAGTGCCGACCCAGGACAGGGGATCGCGGATACGCAGTATTTT. Amino acid sequence: CSADPGQGIADTQYF.

This clonotype was observed a handful of times. The rearrangement links TRBV28 to TRBJ1-1, with D unclear. The CDR3 consists of 11 residues. V was trimmed by 8 bases and J by 1 base, leaving 5 bases between them. Germline CDR1 reads MDHEN; CDR2 reads SYDVKM. In DNA, the CDR3 is TGTGCCAGCTTTGCGAACACTGAAGCTTTCTTT. Residues: CASFANTEAFF.

This clonotype was recorded at least ten times. The V gene is TRBV7-2, the J gene TRBJ1-2; D is possibly TRBD1 (5 bases). This CDR3 has 15 residues. From germline, CDR1 is SGHTA and CDR2 FQGNSA. Trimming stripped 1 base from V and 9 bases from J, with 18 bases between. This CDR3 reads CASSLVVDSSPSYTF. The CDR3 DNA is TGTGCCAGCAGCTTAGTGGTTGACAGCTCCCCTAGCTACACCTTC.

Many counts were recorded for this clonotype. The chain links TRBV11-1 to TRBJ2-1; D is possibly TRBD2 (6 bases). The V gene lost 6 bases and the J gene lost 9 bases, with 18 bases spanning the gap. This CDR3 has 14 amino acids. Germline assignment: CDR1 SGHAT and CDR2 FQDESV (reference sequence). CDR3 sequence (DNA): TGTGCCAGCAGACACACGACTAGTCTCGGTGAGCAGTTCTTC. As protein: CASRHTTSLGEQFF.

At least ten counts were recorded for this clonotype. The CDR3 nucleotides read TGTGCCAGCAGCGTAGCGGTGGGAGACAAACTGTTTTTT. It codes for CASSVAVGDKLFF. The chain uses TRBV9 and TRBJ1-4; D is unresolved. The ends were cut back, 0 bases at V and 11 bases at J, with 11 bases in the middle. Germline CDR1 is SGDLS and CDR2 is YYNGEE. The CDR3 runs to 13 residues.

As regards this clonotype: A much larger clone is a single base away; this may be a read error. The V and J genes are TRBV12-3 or TRBV12-4 and TRBJ2-7, with a tentative D call TRBD2 (6 bases). The V gene lost 2 bases and the J gene lost 7 bases, with 24 bases spanning the gap. The CDR3 loop spans 17 amino acids. The CDR3 region has the DNA TGTGCCAGCAGTTTAAGGTGGCGGGGCGGCGCCTACAATGAGCAGTACTTC. It specifies CASSLRWRGGAYNEQYF.

This clonotype was observed a few times. One base away lies a much larger clone, so this may be a sequencing read error. This sequence joins TRBV7-2 and TRBJ1-2; 7 bases line up with TRBD1. Germline V gene sequence: CDR1 SGHTA, CDR2 FQGNSA. This CDR3 region has 15 residues. The CDR3 is CASSYPGTELGGYIF. The DNA of the CDR3 is TGTGCCAGCAGCTATCCCGGGACAGAGTTGGGTGGCTACATCTTC.

This clonotype was detected ten times or more. The rearrangement links TRBV29-1 to TRBJ2-1, with 9 nucleotides matching TRBD2. Germline V gene sequence: CDR1 SQVTM, CDR2 ANQGSEA. J was trimmed by 9 bases and V by 4 bases; bases with no gene match: 7. The CDR3 length is 13 residues. The CDR3 reads CSVVGLALSEQFF. The CDR3 region has the DNA TGCAGCGTTGTCGGACTAGCGTTGAGTGAGCAGTTCTTC.

This clonotype turned up a few times. This likely stems from a read error, as it lies one base from a far larger clone. The rearrangement joins TRBV18 to TRBJ2-7, with a weak D call TRBD2 (6 bases). CDR3 length: 15 residues. V shed 3 bases and J shed 7 bases, with 19 bases lying between them. From germline, CDR1 is KGHSH and CDR2 LQKENI. The CDR3 loop is CASSPSASVNNEQYF. DNA for the CDR3: TGTGCCAGCTCACCTAGCGCTAGCGTCAATAATGAGCAGTACTTC.

In its sample, this clonotype was seen many times. One end of the junction is discordant with germline, which a read error may explain. The V and J genes are TRBV7-9 and TRBJ1-4, with unresolved D. This CDR3 has 15 residues. Looked up from germline, CDR1 is SEHNR and CDR2 is FQNEAQ (reference sequence). DNA of the CDR3: TGCGCCAGCAGCCCAACACTTGTGCGCGGTGAAAAACTGTTTTTT. Its translation: CASSPTLVRGEKLFF.

About this clonotype: One base away lies a much larger clone, so this may be a sequencing read error. V gene TRBV30 combines with J gene TRBJ2-4, with a tentative D call TRBD2 (5 bases). Germline V gene sequence: CDR1 GTSNPN, CDR2 SVGIG (reference sequence). V was clipped by 4 bases and J by 10 bases, with 17 bases between them. The CDR3 runs to 13 residues. The CDR3 nucleotides are TGTGCCTGGATTGGAAATAGCGCCCCTATTCAGTACTTC. Amino acid sequence: CAWIGNSAPIQYF. Filled out from reference TRBV30 and TRBJ2-4, the complete variable domain reads SQTIHQWPATLVQPVGSPLSLECTVEGTSNPNLYWYRQAAGRGLQLLFYSVGIGQISSEVPQNLSASRPQDRQFILSSKKLLLSDSGFYLCAWIGNSAPIQYFGAGTRLSVL.

This clonotype was observed at least ten times. J is TRBJ1-5 and V is TRBV2; D is possibly TRBD1 (5 bases). Germline V gene lookup returns CDR1 SNHLY and CDR2 FYNNEI. V was shortened by 5 bases and J by 7 bases, with 18 bases between the two germline ends. The CDR3 spans 15 residues. CDR3 in DNA: TGTGCCAGCAGTCTCACCCCAGGGATTGGCCAGCCCCAGCATTTT. Protein product: CASSLTPGIGQPQHF.

V usage is TRBV30 and J usage is TRBJ1-5; no firm D call. Germline assignment: CDR1 GTSNPN and CDR2 SVGIG (reference sequence). Trimming left V 0 bases short and J 5 bases short, with 17 bases between. The CDR3 runs 16 residues. DNA for the CDR3: TGTGCCTGGAGTGTACTCGGGCGTCAGCCCTATCAGCCCCAGCATTTT. It is translated as CAWSVLGRQPYQPQHF.

This clonotype was counted many times. The V gene is TRBV27, the J gene TRBJ2-3; D not resolved. The germline V gene encodes CDR1 MNHEY and CDR2 SMNVEV (reference sequence). The CDR3 has 18 residues. The V end lost 5 bases, the J end lost 2 bases, and 23 bases lay between the germline ends. CDR3 nucleotide sequence: TGTGCCAGCAGTCACTGGCGTGGGCAATCGTCGGTCACAGATACGCAGTATTTT. Translation: CASSHWRGQSSVTDTQYF.

This clonotype was seen many times. V and J are TRBV12-3 or TRBV12-4 and TRBJ1-6; no definite D call. This CDR3 is 14 amino acids long. V lost 0 bases, J lost 6 bases, and 6 bases lay in between. DNA for the CDR3: TGTGCCAGCAGTTTAGCGGTCGGTAATTCACCCCTCCACTTT. It specifies CASSLAVGNSPLHF.

In the case of this clonotype: A far larger clone lies a single base away; this is likely a read error. The missing conserved phenylalanine or tryptophan at the end of this CDR3 makes a read error likely. This chain's CDR3 is CASSEVGQETQYS. The CDR3 bases are TGTGCCAGCAGTGAAGTAGGGCAAGAGACCCAGTACTCC. The V call is TRBV2, the J call TRBJ2-1; the D is unclear. The closer fit of TRBJ2-5 to the DNA end suggests the J call may be wrong. Looked up from germline, CDR1 is SNHLY and CDR2 is FYNNEI. This CDR3 comprises 13 residues.

The sample holds many counts of this clonotype. This chain joins TRBV27 and TRBJ1-2; maybe TRBD1 (6 bases). CDR3 size: 13 residues. Trimming cost V 8 bases and J 2 bases, with 12 bases left between them. Per the germline V gene, CDR1 is MNHEY and CDR2 is SMNVEV (reference sequence). The CDR3 DNA follows: TGTGCCAGCGGAAATACAGGGAACTATGGCTACACCTTC. This encodes CASGNTGNYGYTF.

This clonotype was observed a handful of times. The V gene is TRBV3-1, the J gene TRBJ2-3, with 7 positions matching TRBD1. Germline-derived CDR1 and CDR2 are LGHDT and YNNKEL (reference sequence). CDR3 size: 16 residues. Trimming took 1 base from V and 1 from J; bases not matched to a gene: 5. As DNA, the CDR3 is TGTGCCAGCAGCCAAGTGGGACAGAGCGGCACAGATACGCAGTATTTT. It codes for CASSQVGQSGTDTQYF.

There are many counts of this clonotype. The V and J genes are TRBV28 and TRBJ1-5, with 7 bases lining up with TRBD1. There are 15 residues in the CDR3. Per germline, CDR1 MDHEN and CDR2 SYDVKM. J was trimmed by 4 bases and V by 6 bases; bases with no gene match: 9. CDR3 nucleotide sequence: TGTGCCAGCAGGCCCCAAACAGGGGTTAATCAGCCCCAGCATTTT. Translating it yields CASRPQTGVNQPQHF.

This clonotype was found many times. V and J are TRBV5-1 and TRBJ2-5; D possibly corresponds to TRBD2 (6 bases). Trimming stripped 4 bases from V and 5 bases from J, with 15 bases between. In germline, CDR1 is SGHRS, CDR2 YFSETQ. CDR3 length equals 14 residues. The CDR3 loop reads CASSAGTPRETQYF. In nucleotides, the CDR3 is TGCGCCAGCAGCGCCGGGACTCCCAGGGAGACCCAGTACTTC. The full variable domain, in which reference TRBV5-1 and TRBJ2-5 provide the parts outside the CDR3, is KAGVTQTPRYLIKTRGQQVTLSCSPISGHRSVSWYQQTPGQGLQFLFEYFSETQRNKGNFPGRFSGRQFSNSRSEMNVSTLELGDSALYLCASSAGTPRETQYFGPGTRLLVL.

This clonotype was recorded a few times. The rearrangement uses TRBV20-1 and TRBJ2-1; D remains ambiguous. The length of the CDR3 is 14 residues. V was shortened by 0 bases and J by 1 base, with 7 bases between the two germline ends. Looked up from germline, CDR1 is DFQATT and CDR2 is SNEGSKA (reference sequence). This chain's CDR3 is CSARDPSSYNEQFF. The CDR3 nucleotides are TGCAGTGCTAGAGATCCAAGTTCCTACAATGAGCAGTTCTTC.

This clonotype was counted ten times or more. This chain connects TRBV11-2 to TRBJ2-7; TRBD1 matches at 10 bases. This CDR3 comprises 14 residues. Trimming took 6 bases from V and 6 from J; bases not matched to a gene: 8. The germline V gene has CDR1 SGHAT and CDR2 FQNNGV. This CDR3 is CASSYDRGQGEQYF. The CDR3, as DNA: TGTGCCAGCAGTTACGACAGGGGGCAGGGCGAGCAGTACTTC.

This clonotype was seen repeatedly, ten times or more. The chain has TRBV5-1 and TRBJ1-1, with D possibly matching TRBD1 (6 bases). V gave up 4 bases and J gave up 0 bases, with 16 bases separating them. Germline V CDR1 and CDR2: SGHRS, YFSETQ. This CDR3 contains 16 residues. The CDR3 is CASSGGQTLMNTEAFF. CDR3 sequence (DNA): TGCGCCAGCAGCGGGGGGCAGACTCTCATGAACACTGAAGCTTTCTTT.

This clonotype was seen ten or more times. This chain uses TRBV28 with TRBJ1-2; D not resolved. This CDR3 spans 14 amino acids. V was clipped by 6 bases and J by 0 bases, with 11 bases between them. Germline V lookup: CDR1 MDHEN, CDR2 SYDVKM. CDR3 region: CASSAAGANYGYTF. CDR3 nucleotide sequence: TGTGCCAGCAGCGCGGCGGGAGCTAACTATGGCTACACCTTC.

J is TRBJ2-7 and V is TRBV6-5; possible D gene TRBD2, 5 bases. This CDR3 is built from 15 residues. Germline V gene lookup returns CDR1 MNHEY and CDR2 SVGAGI. With 1 base removed from V and 2 bases from J, the gap between germline ends came to 12 bases. The CDR3 protein is CASSYYGLRAYEQYF. The CDR3, as DNA: TGTGCCAGCAGTTACTACGGACTGAGAGCCTACGAGCAGTACTTC.

A remark on this clonotype: The conserved phenylalanine or tryptophan normally closing the CDR3 is absent here, so this likely arose from a read error. The gene calls are TRBV6-1 and TRBJ1-2, with 8 bases aligning to TRBD1. The junction had 10 bases not matched to a gene; V was cut back by 0 bases and J by 4 bases. CDR1 MNHNS and CDR2 SASEGT come from the germline V gene. This CDR3 spans 17 amino acids. The CDR3 coding sequence is TGTGCCAGCAGTGAAGCTTACAGGGGGGATTTTGGCTATGGCTACACCTCC. This encodes CASSEAYRGDFGYGYTS.

This clonotype was seen ten or more times. The rearrangement links TRBV28 to TRBJ2-2; D assignment may be TRBD1 or TRBD2 (5 bases each). Germline loops: CDR1 MDHEN, CDR2 SYDVKM. The germline V and J ends were trimmed by 4 bases and 7 bases, with 16 bases remaining between them. The CDR3 runs to 15 residues. CDR3 nucleotide sequence: TGTGCCAGCAGTTCCGGGACCAGCTGGGACGGGGAGCTGTTTTTT. Translating gives CASSSGTSWDGELFF.